The T cell receptor beta chain under discussion was sequenced for a study of blood T cell repertoires in COVID-19. A word on this clone: Germline is not matched at one junction end, which may reflect a read error.

Authors' methods: From reference gene primer amplification, estimates of nucleated cell counts were derived. Clones were read by immunoSEQ multiplex PCR, and TCRdb kept only the in-frame ones, dropping some. The V and J calls and clone size are taken from that table; D and trimming were inferred from the DNA. There are some 180,000 clones in the sample; 80% to 85% occur only once, and approximately 3% lies in the top ten. Those who participated ranged in age from about 18 to 89 years and resided in some 24 US areas. Cohorts were based on clinical histories the participants reported. Exposed enrollees encountered a COVID-19 case at some point within 2 weeks before study entry. This CDR3 is 12 amino acids long. Germline lookup yields CDR1 LGHDT and CDR2 YNNKEL (reference sequence).

The rearrangement links TRBV3-1 (or the pseudogene TRBV3-2) to TRBJ1-2; maybe TRBD1 (6 bases). This TCR came from a woman in her 30s who had been exposed to COVID-19. What was sequenced was PBMCs or T cells enriched from blood (not recorded which). CDR3 DNA sequence: TGTGCAAGCAAACAGGGAAACTATGGCTACACCTTC. This encodes CASKQGNYGYTF.